This T cell receptor (beta chain) was found in a study of cytomegalovirus exposure and HLA in healthy donors. In the study overall: Among the 300 to 500 genotyped donors, approximately 81% were placed in the Caucasian-associated ancestry cluster.

This clone was seen a single time. What it binds is not known. The PCR was carried out with 60 Vbeta primers and 13 Jbeta primers. Per the original data handling: As a later analysis found, there were approximately 80 million unique TCR beta chains, of which around 9.9 million were shared. The assay was immunoSEQ multiplex PCR, and TCRdb's table has in-frame clones only and misses some. V, J and clone size are taken as reported in that table, and D and trimming were inferred from the DNA itself. The data hold 110,000 or so clones, with 75% to 90% observed a single time. Study outcomes and limitations: Among the CMV-associated chains, three were confirmed in vitro as specific for CMV antigens. TCR beta V- and J-gene trimming was later associated with a missense DCLRE1C variant.

CDR1 LNHDA and CDR2 SQIVND come from the germline V gene (reference sequence). Trimming pared 1 base from V and 5 bases from J, leaving 12 bases between. The CDR3 sequence is 14 residues long. This receptor was obtained from a man aged 35 to 55 in good health and CMV-seronegative. Sequencing was carried out using PBMCs. The chain recombines TRBV19 with TRBJ2-7; tentative D call: TRBD2 (5 bases). The CDR3 nucleotides read TGTGCCAGTAGTATAGGAGTAGGGAGCCACGAGCAGTACTTC. Amino acid sequence: CASSIGVGSHEQYF. Full variable domain (remainder filled in from reference TRBV19 and TRBJ2-7): DGGITQSPKYLFRKEGQNVTLSCEQNLNHDAMYWYRQDPGQGLRLIYYSQIVNDFQKGDIAEGYSVSREKKESFPLTVTSAQKNPTAFYLCASSIGVGSHEQYFGPGTRLTVT.